A single sample is the source of the 25 T cell receptor beta chains below, sequenced in a study of Tregs in tolerant kidney transplant recipients. The assay was immunoSEQ multiplex PCR, and TCRdb's table has in-frame clones only and misses some. The sample records around 70,000 clones, more than 90% being singletons. The sequenced sample was CD8+ T cells from blood, obtained before the transplant. The receptors were gathered from a human donor who received a combined kidney and bone marrow transplant.

The chain couples TRBV5-6 to TRBJ2-3; 8 nucleotides agree with TRBD2. The CDR3 extends over 16 amino acids. J gave up 4 bases and V 0 bases, and 7 bases lay outside the gene matches. Germline V gene sequence: CDR1 SGHDT, CDR2 YYEEEE. In DNA, the CDR3 is TGTGCCAGCAGCTTGGCCGGCGCGGGGGGCGCAGATACGCAGTATTTT. Its protein is CASSLAGAGGADTQYF.

This clone was detected only once. This chain links TRBV2 with TRBJ2-3, with TRBD1 matching 11 bases. The V segment lost 4 bases and the J segment 6 bases; nucleotides outside the gene matches: 9. The length of the CDR3 is 16 residues. Germline CDR1 is SNHLY and CDR2 is FYNNEI. The CDR3 spells CASSGDRGTPSDTQYF. The CDR3 region has the DNA TGTGCCAGCAGTGGGGACAGGGGGACCCCCTCTGATACGCAGTATTTT.

This chain connects TRBV27 to TRBJ2-2; weak D call: TRBD2 (6 bases). This CDR3 has 15 residues. With 2 bases removed from V and 6 bases from J, the gap between germline ends came to 13 bases. Germline V gene sequence: CDR1 MNHEY, CDR2 SMNVEV (reference sequence). CDR3 DNA: TGTGCCAGCAGTTTAAATGGCGGGGTTCCCGGGGAGCTGTTTTTT. Translating it yields CASSLNGGVPGELFF.

This sequence joins TRBV19 and TRBJ2-1; 10 bases line up with TRBD2. Losses at the gene ends were 9 bases for V and 7 bases for J; bases not matched to a gene: 18. Looked up from germline, CDR1 is LNHDA and CDR2 is SQIVND (reference sequence). The length of the CDR3 is 17 residues. The CDR3 sequence: CASTDPKREGRRNEQFF. The CDR3, as DNA: TGTGCCAGCACCGACCCCAAGCGGGAGGGCCGCAGAAATGAGCAGTTCTTC. Complete variable domain (other parts from reference TRBV19 and TRBJ2-1): DGGITQSPKYLFRKEGQNVTLSCEQNLNHDAMYWYRQDPGQGLRLIYYSQIVNDFQKGDIAEGYSVSREKKESFPLTVTSAQKNPTAFYLCASTDPKREGRRNEQFFGPGTRLTVL.

This clone turned up a few times. The DNA of the CDR3 is TGTGCCAGCAGCTCCCTCCGGGGGGGCGCAGAAACCGGGGAGCTGTTTTTT. It codes for CASSSLRGGAETGELFF. This chain links TRBV7-3 with TRBJ2-2, with 8 bases fitting TRBD2. Germline CDR1 SGHTA, CDR2 FQGTGA. Losses at the gene ends were 4 bases for V and 5 bases for J; bases not matched to a gene: 12. There are 17 residues in the CDR3.

V usage is TRBV7-9 and J usage is TRBJ1-4; 9 bases line up with TRBD1. From germline, CDR1 is SEHNR and CDR2 FQNEAQ (reference sequence). V was pared by 2 bases and J by 6 bases, with 16 bases of the junction left unmatched. The CDR3 spans 19 residues. CDR3 sequence reads: CASSLRSRGQGVEDEKLFF. In DNA form, the CDR3 reads TGTGCCAGCAGCTTAAGGTCGAGGGGACAGGGTGTCGAGGATGAAAAACTGTTTTTT.

The chain recombines TRBV7-2 with TRBJ2-2, with D tentatively TRBD2 (5 bases). The length of the CDR3 is 15 residues. The germline V gene encodes CDR1 SGHTA and CDR2 FQGNSA. Trimming cost V 4 bases and J 6 bases, with 15 bases left between them. The CDR3, as DNA: TGTGCCAGCAGCTCCCCCTGGACTGGGGCCGGGGAGCTGTTTTTT. It yields the protein CASSSPWTGAGELFF.

The chain joins TRBV7-9 to TRBJ2-7, with D possibly TRBD1 on 5 matching bases. This CDR3 region has 12 residues. Per germline, CDR1 SEHNR and CDR2 FQNEAQ (reference sequence). Trimming took off 5 bases at V and 6 bases at J, with 11 bases between the two ends. CDR3 region: CASSQLTGEQYF. In DNA, the CDR3 is TGTGCCAGCAGCCAACTCACAGGCGAGCAGTACTTC.

The chain carries TRBV7-9 and TRBJ1-1; D ambiguous. Germline CDR1 reads SEHNR; CDR2 reads FQNEAQ (reference sequence). Trimming cost V 1 base and J 0 bases, with 6 bases left between them. The CDR3 length is 14 residues. This chain's CDR3 is CASSLVVVNTEAFF. The CDR3 nucleotides read TGTGCCAGCAGCTTAGTAGTCGTGAACACTGAAGCTTTCTTT.

The genes are TRBV5-1 and TRBJ1-1; D is possibly TRBD1 (5 bases). Trimming cost V 4 bases and J 4 bases, with 17 bases left between them. This CDR3 comprises 15 residues. Germline CDR1 reads SGHRS; CDR2 reads YFSETQ. The CDR3 protein is CASSEMTDGGTEAFF. The CDR3 DNA is TGCGCCAGCAGCGAGATGACAGACGGCGGCACTGAAGCTTTCTTT.

The rearrangement joins TRBV7-9 to TRBJ2-1; 9 nucleotides agree with TRBD2. The CDR3 has 16 amino acids. V lost 5 bases and J lost 10; bases outside the gene matches: 15. The germline CDR1 and CDR2 sequences are SEHNR and FQNEAQ (reference sequence). The CDR3 DNA reads TGTGCCAGCAGCCTCCCCGGGGTAGCGGGAGTAAACGAGCAGTTCTTC. Translated: CASSLPGVAGVNEQFF.

This chain joins TRBV29-1 and TRBJ1-1; no reliable D call. Between the trimmed V and J ends, which lost 5 bases and 9 bases, there was a span of 13 bases. Per the germline V gene, CDR1 is SQVTM and CDR2 is ANQGSEA. The CDR3 has 11 amino acids. The CDR3 sequence: CSVWQNSQAFF. The CDR3, as DNA: TGCAGCGTTTGGCAAAACAGCCAAGCTTTCTTT.

This clone was found a few times. The rearrangement uses TRBV4-2 and TRBJ2-5, with D perhaps TRBD1 (5 bases). Trimming pared 1 base from V and 3 bases from J, leaving 12 bases between. Germline V gene lookup returns CDR1 LGHNA and CDR2 YNFKEQ. CDR3 length: 15 amino acids. CDR3 residues: CASSQALGREETQYF. Here the CDR3 DNA reads TGTGCCAGCAGCCAAGCCCTAGGCAGGGAAGAGACCCAGTACTTC.

V gene TRBV27 combines with J gene TRBJ2-3; D possibly corresponds to TRBD2 (5 bases). In germline, CDR1 is MNHEY, CDR2 SMNVEV (reference sequence). V dropped 3 bases and J dropped 3 bases, with 10 bases sitting between them. CDR3 length equals 14 residues. The CDR3 coding sequence is TGTGCCAGCAGTTTTGGGTCGGGGACAGATACGCAGTATTTT. It is translated as CASSFGSGTDTQYF.

The rearrangement links TRBV11-3 to TRBJ2-1, with TRBD1 matching 8 bases. V shed 4 bases and J 4 bases; nucleotides not matched to a gene: 6. CDR1 is SGHNT and CDR2 is YENEEA in the germline V gene. The CDR3 is made up of 15 amino acids. The CDR3 here is CASSYRDRYYNEQFF. The CDR3 DNA is TGTGCCAGCAGCTATCGGGACAGGTATTACAATGAGCAGTTCTTC.

J is TRBJ2-1 and V is TRBV9; D uncertain. V was clipped by 4 bases and J by 7 bases, with 12 bases between them. In germline, CDR1 is SGDLS, CDR2 YYNGEE. CDR3 length equals 13 residues. CDR3 sequence reads: CASSPPARNEQFF. CDR3 coding DNA: TGTGCCAGCAGCCCACCCGCTAGGAATGAGCAGTTCTTC.

The chain uses TRBV28 and TRBJ1-5; D is unresolved. From germline, CDR1 is MDHEN and CDR2 SYDVKM. With 4 bases removed from V and 6 bases from J, the gap between germline ends came to 16 bases. CDR3 size: 15 residues. The chain's CDR3 is CASSSITPPTQPQHF. CDR3 DNA sequence: TGTGCCAGCAGTTCTATCACCCCGCCAACTCAGCCCCAGCATTTT. Variable domain in full (rest from reference TRBV28 and TRBJ1-5): DVKVTQSSRYLVKRTGEKVFLECVQDMDHENMFWYRQDPGLGLRLIYFSYDVKMKEKGDIPEGYSVSREKKERFSLILESASTNQTSMYLCASSSITPPTQPQHFGDGTRLSIL.

The rearrangement joins TRBV5-4 to TRBJ1-1; the match to TRBD1 covers 7 bases. This CDR3 comprises 15 residues. With 4 bases clipped from V and 1 base from J, the junction kept 7 bases outside the gene matches. Germline CDR1 SGHNT, CDR2 YYREEE (reference sequence). The DNA for the CDR3 is TGTGCCAGCAGCGCATACAGGGGAGGGAACACTGAAGCTTTCTTT. Translated, it gives CASSAYRGGNTEAFF.

The rearrangement links TRBV7-8 to TRBJ2-7; TRBD1 aligns across 7 bases. V was clipped by 5 bases and J by 2 bases; unmatched bases: 9. CDR1 is SGHVS, CDR2 FQNEAQ, per germline. The CDR3 contains 15 residues. The CDR3 is CASSRRDSLPYEQYF. CDR3 bases: TGTGCCAGCAGCCGCCGGGACAGCCTACCCTACGAGCAGTACTTC.

The genes are TRBV30 and TRBJ1-3; a weak D match, TRBD1 (5 bases). Trimming stripped 8 bases from V and 4 bases from J, with 18 bases between. Germline V gene data show CDR1 as GTSNPN and CDR2 as SVGIG (reference sequence). The CDR3 covers 14 residues. The CDR3 DNA follows: TGTGCCGGGGCCTGGGGGACTTCCGGAAACACCATATATTTT. Amino acids: CAGAWGTSGNTIYF.

This chain's CDR3 is CASRATSGSGELFF. CDR3 nucleotides: TGTGCCAGCAGAGCGACTAGCGGGTCCGGGGAGCTGTTTTTT. The chain uses TRBV7-8 and TRBJ2-2; 10 bases map to TRBD2. Germline-derived CDR1 and CDR2 are SGHVS and FQNEAQ. V lost 6 bases to trimming and J lost 6 bases; unmatched junction nucleotides: 4. The CDR3 has 14 amino acids.

The rearrangement joins TRBV14 to TRBJ1-1; 8 nucleotides match TRBD1. Germline assignment: CDR1 SGHDN and CDR2 FVKESK. The CDR3 extends over 17 amino acids. Unmatched junction bases numbered 17, after V lost 4 bases and J lost 7 bases. In nucleotides, the CDR3 is TGTGCCAGCAGCCGGTCCCGGGGGCTCGACAGGGGAAATGAAGCTTTCTTT. Translation gives CASSRSRGLDRGNEAFF.

V gene TRBV4-1 combines with J gene TRBJ2-5; D perhaps matches TRBD2 (5 bases). CDR1 is MGHRA, CDR2 YSYEKL, per germline. This CDR3 contains 15 residues. V was cut by 0 bases and J by 5 bases, with 13 bases left in between. CDR3 sequence (DNA): TGCGCCAGCAGCCAAGAAGTTCGGGGTTTGGAGACCCAGTACTTC. It specifies CASSQEVRGLETQYF.

The V and J genes are TRBV30 and TRBJ1-2, with D hard to call. The V gene's germline CDR1 is GTSNPN and CDR2 SVGIG (reference sequence). Trimming cost V 2 bases and J 8 bases, with 15 bases left between them. This CDR3 is built from 13 residues. The CDR3 region has the DNA TGTGCCTGGAGTTCAACCCCCGCGGGGGGCTACACCTTC. Protein product: CAWSSTPAGGYTF.

The gene calls are TRBV5-6 and TRBJ1-2; 7 nucleotides match TRBD1. The V and J ends lost 5 bases and 2 bases, in that order; junction bases with no gene match: 12. CDR1 and CDR2 (germline): SGHDT, YYEEEE. The CDR3 spans 16 residues. The CDR3 bases are TGTGCCAGCAGTCCGGCCTTGCGGGACAGAAACTATGGCTACACCTTC. It encodes CASSPALRDRNYGYTF.